The rows below give T cell receptor beta chains drawn from one sample of a study of blood T cell repertoires in COVID-19. Sequenced by immunoSEQ multiplex PCR; TCRdb stores in-frame clones only, minus some. The sample includes about 160,000 clones, roughly 80% of them seen just once. Source material: peripheral blood. All receptors come from an older man with acute or convalescent COVID-19. The CDR3 runs from the conserved cysteine through the conserved F or W. Fields, in order: V gene, J gene, CDR3 protein.

TRBV24-1	TRBJ2-3	CATSDPFSGTREEIGTQYF
TRBV24-1	TRBJ2-2	CATSDPGQGDTGELFF
TRBV5-6	TRBJ2-5	CASSFNGGGEETQYF
TRBV19	TRBJ2-7	CASSIQGPSSIAYEQYF
TRBV19	TRBJ2-2	CASSSGGAAGELFF
TRBV2	TRBJ2-3	CASSALAGGTSTDTQYF
TRBV6-6	TRBJ2-2	CASRDSYTGELFF
TRBV9	TRBJ2-3	CASRTGGRTDTQYF
TRBV28	TRBJ2-7	CASSLGSGTTYEQYF
TRBV5-4	TRBJ2-3	CASSLASGGFTDTQYF
TRBV5-4	TRBJ1-5	CASSLGTGTNQPQHF
TRBV5-1	TRBJ2-5	CASSPAPQGTGETQYF
TRBV5-1	TRBJ1-2	CASSSGLWAGGVGYTF
TRBV3-1/TRBV3-2	TRBJ2-1	CASMADSYNEQFF
TRBV28	TRBJ1-1	CASLSGVLNTEAFF
TRBV11-3	TRBJ2-3	CASSRNWGPAADTQYF
TRBV30	TRBJ1-1	CAWSLQGEVGTEAFF
TRBV24-1	TRBJ1-2	CATSDFRRGRGNYGYTF
TRBV28	TRBJ1-2	CASSLAGGSNYGYTF
TRBV3-1/TRBV3-2	TRBJ1-5	CASSQAPPGAPMGRQGQPQHF
TRBV11-2	TRBJ1-5	CASSIQGNQPQHF
TRBV18	TRBJ2-7	CASSQEAEAYEQYF